Below are 19 T cell receptor beta chains sequenced from a single sample in a study of cytomegalovirus exposure and HLA in healthy donors. The PCR had 60 Vbeta and 13 Jbeta primers. Data came from immunoSEQ multiplex PCR; TCRdb stores just in-frame clones and leaves some out. The table has around 89,000 clones, over 70% seen once. The sequenced sample was PBMCs. The receptors were sampled from a girl aged 2 to 10 in good health and CMV-seropositive.

The chain joins TRBV5-1 to TRBJ2-5, with 10 bases aligning to TRBD1. The CDR3 extends over 13 amino acids. Trimming took 8 bases from V and 5 from J; bases not matched to a gene: 6. Germline V gene sequence: CDR1 SGHRS, CDR2 YFSETQ. The chain's CDR3 is CARRQGAKETQYF. Written as DNA, the CDR3 is TGCGCCAGGAGACAGGGGGCGAAGGAGACCCAGTACTTC.

The chain links TRBV5-6 to TRBJ1-1; TRBD1 matches 7 bases. CDR1 and CDR2 from the germline V gene are SGHDT and YYEEEE. The CDR3 is 12 residues long. Trimming removed 4 bases from V and 6 bases from J; junction bases left unmatched: 3. In DNA form, the CDR3 reads TGTGCCAGCAGCCGCGGGACAGCTGAAGCTTTCTTT. Translating it yields CASSRGTAEAFF.

The chain has TRBV6-5 and TRBJ2-7; 7 bases agree with TRBD1. CDR3 length equals 13 residues. After removal of 10 bases from V and 7 bases from J, the junction contained 13 bases not matched to a gene. Per germline, CDR1 MNHEY and CDR2 SVGAGI. The CDR3 DNA follows: TGTGCCACCGGACAGGTGGGTCCGCGTGAGCAGTACTTC. It yields the protein CATGQVGPREQYF.

The V call is TRBV6-1, the J call TRBJ2-7, with D tentatively TRBD2 (5 bases). Deletions cut 3 bases from V and 1 base from J, with 10 bases between. The CDR3 length is 14 residues. Germline-derived CDR1 and CDR2 are MNHNS and SASEGT. The CDR3 sequence is CASSDGGGSYEQYF. CDR3 in DNA: TGTGCCAGCAGTGACGGAGGCGGATCCTACGAGCAGTACTTC.

CDR3 loop: CASSPGQGASPGGGAFF. In nucleotides, the CDR3 is TGCGCCAGCAGCCCTGGACAGGGGGCCTCACCAGGCGGGGGAGCTTTCTTT. This chain uses TRBV5-1 with TRBJ1-1, with 11 nucleotides matching TRBD1. V trimming: 4 bases; J trimming: 10 bases; junction bases outside the gene matches: 18. CDR1 SGHRS and CDR2 YFSETQ come from the germline V gene. The CDR3 is 17 amino acids.

This chain links TRBV6-5 with TRBJ1-1, with TRBD1 matching 11 bases. Germline trimming cut 5 bases from V and 10 bases from J; bases unmatched to any gene: 12. The CDR3 runs to 15 residues. Germline assignment: CDR1 MNHEY and CDR2 SVGAGI. As DNA, the CDR3 is TGTGCCAGCAGTCTTTCAGGACAGGGGGCAAGTGCAGCTTTCTTT. Protein: CASSLSGQGASAAFF.

The V call is TRBV18, the J call TRBJ1-5, with 7 bases aligning to TRBD1. V lost 4 bases, J lost 0 bases, and 3 bases stayed unmatched. The CDR3 extends over 15 amino acids. The germline gives CDR1 KGHSH, CDR2 LQKENI. CDR3: CASSLTGNSNQPQHF. DNA of the CDR3: TGTGCCAGCTCACTGACAGGGAATAGCAATCAGCCCCAGCATTTT.

In regard to this clone: The same CDR3 also results from other DNA sequences found in this sample. The rearrangement links TRBV6-5 to TRBJ2-7; TRBD1 is a possible D gene (5 bases). The V and J ends lost 2 bases and 3 bases respectively, with 8 bases between them. Per the germline V gene, CDR1 is MNHEY and CDR2 is SVGAGI. CDR3 length equals 13 residues. Here the CDR3 reads CASSYDRLYEQYF. In DNA form, the CDR3 reads TGTGCCAGCAGTTACGACAGACTCTACGAGCAGTACTTC.

This clone has only a few counts. This chain links TRBV30 with TRBJ1-3, with D perhaps matching TRBD1 (6 bases). With 4 bases removed from V and 0 bases from J, the gap between germline ends came to 22 bases. The germline V gene encodes CDR1 GTSNPN and CDR2 SVGIG (reference sequence). This CDR3 spans 18 amino acids. Written as DNA, the CDR3 is TGTGCCTGGAATCGCAAGCACCCGGGGGGCATCTCTGGAAACACCATATATTTT. Its translation is CAWNRKHPGGISGNTIYF.

V usage is TRBV4-1 and J usage is TRBJ2-1; TRBD2 matches at 7 bases. From germline, CDR1 is MGHRA and CDR2 YSYEKL. This CDR3 region has 16 residues. The junction had 8 bases not matched to a gene; V was cut back by 1 base and J by 5 bases. The CDR3: CASSQVVLAENNEQFF. As DNA, the CDR3 is TGCGCCAGCAGCCAAGTCGTCCTAGCGGAGAACAATGAGCAGTTCTTC.

The genes are TRBV10-3 and TRBJ1-2; D gene unclear. From germline, CDR1 is ENHRY and CDR2 SYGVKD. Trimming removed 3 bases from V and 6 bases from J, with 8 bases in between. The CDR3 runs to 12 residues. This CDR3 reads CAISELGNGYTF. For the CDR3, the DNA is TGTGCCATCAGTGAATTGGGCAATGGCTACACCTTC.

The CDR3 DNA sequence: TGTGCCAGCAGCTTAGCTCAGGGAGGCACCGGGGAGCTGTTTTTT. Encoded protein: CASSLAQGGTGELFF. This chain joins TRBV7-6 and TRBJ2-2, with a weak D call TRBD2 (6 bases). From germline, CDR1 is SGHVS and CDR2 FNYEAQ. The CDR3 is made up of 15 amino acids. V gave up 0 bases and J gave up 4 bases, with 9 bases separating them.

The V and J genes are TRBV5-1 and TRBJ2-3; 10 bases line up with TRBD2. The V gene end was trimmed by 0 bases and the J gene end by 2 bases; junction bases not matched to a gene: 6. The germline CDR1 and CDR2 sequences are SGHRS and YFSETQ. The CDR3 has 17 residues. The CDR3 sequence: CASSLVPGTSDTDTQYF. The CDR3 coding sequence is TGCGCCAGCAGCTTGGTCCCAGGGACTAGCGACACAGATACGCAGTATTTT. Supplemented by reference TRBV5-1 and TRBJ2-3, the full variable domain reads KAGVTQTPRYLIKTRGQQVTLSCSPISGHRSVSWYQQTPGQGLQFLFEYFSETQRNKGNFPGRFSGRQFSNSRSEMNVSTLELGDSALYLCASSLVPGTSDTDTQYFGPGTRLTVL.

This clone occurred a few times. The chain has TRBV25-1 and TRBJ2-7; no reliable D call. CDR3 length equals 11 residues. V lost 8 bases to trimming and J lost 3 bases, with 8 bases between them. CDR1 is MGHDK and CDR2 is SYGVNS in the germline V gene. CDR3 sequence (DNA): TGTGCCAGCCGACTGTACTACGAGCAGTACTTC. It is translated as CASRLYYEQYF.

The gene calls are TRBV29-1 and TRBJ2-3; TRBD1 might be the D (6 bases). Trimming removed 4 bases at V and 6 bases at J, with 11 bases between. The CDR3 contains 12 residues. The germline CDR1 and CDR2 sequences are SQVTM and ANQGSEA. CDR3 DNA: TGCAGCGTTGTACAGGGTTTGGATACGCAGTATTTT. Its translation: CSVVQGLDTQYF.

The chain links TRBV4-2 to TRBJ1-5, with D possibly TRBD1 on 5 matching bases. V lost 0 bases to trimming and J lost 6 bases, with 6 bases between them. The germline V gene has CDR1 LGHNA and CDR2 YNFKEQ. CDR3 size: 13 residues. CDR3 amino acids: CASSQEGGQPQHF. CDR3 DNA sequence: TGTGCCAGCAGCCAAGAGGGGGGTCAGCCCCAGCATTTT.

The V call is TRBV9, the J call TRBJ1-1, with 7 positions matching TRBD1. V gave up 3 bases and J gave up 5 bases; unmatched junction bases: 10. Germline V lookup: CDR1 SGDLS, CDR2 YYNGEE. The CDR3 totals 15 residues. CDR3 coding DNA: TGTGCCAGCAGCGCTGGGACAGCCCGTGGGACTGAAGCTTTCTTT. Amino acid sequence: CASSAGTARGTEAFF. The entire variable domain, with the rest obtained from reference TRBV9 and TRBJ1-1, is as follows: DSGVTQTPKHLITATGQRVTLRCSPRSGDLSVYWYQQSLDQGLQFLIQYYNGEERAKGNILERFSAQQFPDLHSELNLSSLELGDSALYFCASSAGTARGTEAFFGQGTRLTVV.

V gene TRBV2 combines with J gene TRBJ2-1; D is possibly TRBD1 (6 bases). The CDR3 loop spans 13 amino acids. Germline CDR1 is SNHLY and CDR2 is FYNNEI. V was cut by 5 bases and J by 5 bases, with 10 bases left in between. The CDR3 DNA is TGTGCCAGCAGTCAAGACAGGAACAATGAGCAGTTCTTC. As protein: CASSQDRNNEQFF.

This chain joins TRBV13 and TRBJ1-1; TRBD1 might be the D (5 bases). V was shortened by 5 bases and J by 0 bases, with 16 bases between the two germline ends. The V gene's germline CDR1 is PRHDT and CDR2 FYEKMQ (reference sequence). The CDR3 runs 16 residues. CDR3 residues: CASSTPGGVMNTEAFF. In DNA, the CDR3 is TGTGCCAGCAGCACTCCCGGAGGGGTTATGAACACTGAAGCTTTCTTT. The full variable domain, in which reference TRBV13 and TRBJ1-1 provide the parts outside the CDR3, is AAGVIQSPRHLIKEKRETATLKCYPIPRHDTVYWYQQGPGQDPQFLISFYEKMQSDKGSIPDRFSAQQFSDYHSELNMSSLELGDSALYFCASSTPGGVMNTEAFFGQGTRLTVV.